This T cell receptor beta chain was identified in a study of T-cell reconstitution after alpha-beta-depleted transplantation in children. Note on this clonotype: The junction does not match germline at one end; this may be a read error.

The TCRbeta library was prepared with unique molecular identifiers. A single record per CDR3 protein comes from TCRdb applying MiXCR to the PCR reads. The sample holds under 850,000 distinct CDR3 sequences, roughly 13% seen once. Germline loops: CDR1 SGHRS, CDR2 YFSETQ. This CDR3 is 14 amino acids long. The chain couples TRBV5-1 to TRBJ2-5; 7 nucleotides agree with TRBD2. This receptor was obtained from a girl aged 2-10 years with congenital amegakaryocytic thrombocytopenia, due to receive a stem cell transplant. The starting material was PBMCs, obtained before TCRalphabeta/CD19-depleted stem cell transplant. CDR3 sequence (DNA): TGCGCCAGCAGCTTCGGACTAGTCCGAGAGACCCAGTCCTTC. Translated, it gives CASSFGLVRETQSF.